Each of the 12 T cell receptor beta chains below was sequenced from the same sample in a study of a mutant IDH1 vaccine in newly diagnosed glioma. Their cognate antigens are unknown. Time point denoted: week 35, safety follow-up. Mutant IDH1 20-mer peptide, at 300 ug, made up each vaccine dose, with topical imiquimod. Profiled with immunoSEQ multiplex PCR; TCRdb holds only in-frame clones, not every one. This table holds some 70,000 clones, 84% found once. The sequencing used PBMCs, collected from a glioma patient whose treatment included an IDH1 peptide vaccine. The receptors here all came from a man between 18 and 35 years old with glioma.

J is TRBJ1-4 and V is TRBV5-1, with 8 bases fitting TRBD1. The trim removed 4 bases at V and 7 bases at J, leaving 12 bases unmatched. The CDR3 has 16 amino acids. In germline, CDR1 is SGHRS, CDR2 YFSETQ. CDR3 bases: TGCGCCAGCAGCCGAACCGGACAGGGTAGGAGTGAAAAACTGTTTTTT. Translation gives CASSRTGQGRSEKLFF.

The V gene is TRBV4-3, the J gene TRBJ2-7, with D hard to call. The CDR3 loop spans 18 amino acids. Germline V gene lookup returns CDR1 LGHNA and CDR2 YSLEER. V dropped 0 bases and J dropped 1 base, with 19 bases sitting between them. CDR3 residues: CASSQDASGAAPSYEQYF. Here the CDR3 DNA reads TGCGCCAGCAGCCAAGATGCGTCCGGAGCCGCCCCTTCCTACGAGCAGTACTTC.

The V gene is TRBV6-1, the J gene TRBJ1-2; 7 positions match TRBD1. Germline CDR1 MNHNS, CDR2 SASEGT. The CDR3 is 13 residues long. The trim removed 6 bases at V and 4 bases at J, leaving 5 bases unmatched. The CDR3 loop reads CASSQDRIYGYTF. Written as DNA, the CDR3 is TGTGCCAGCAGCCAGGACAGGATCTATGGCTACACCTTC.

This clone was counted a few times. This chain uses TRBV25-1 with TRBJ1-1; weak D call: TRBD1 (6 bases). This CDR3 has 15 amino acids. The V end lost 4 bases, the J end lost 3 bases, and 15 bases lay between the germline ends. The germline gives CDR1 MGHDK, CDR2 SYGVNS. The DNA of the CDR3 is TGTGCCAGCAGTGCGACAGGTCCTGTTTACACTGAAGCTTTCTTT. It specifies CASSATGPVYTEAFF.

The chain joins TRBV15 to TRBJ1-5; tentatively, D is TRBD1 (6 bases). V lost 2 bases, J lost 6 bases, and 8 bases lay in between. Germline V lookup: CDR1 LNHNV, CDR2 YYDKDF (reference sequence). The CDR3 extends over 13 amino acids. CDR3 region: CATSRTGIQPQHF. DNA of the CDR3: TGTGCCACCAGCAGAACAGGGATTCAGCCCCAGCATTTT.

The V and J genes are TRBV23-1 and TRBJ1-2, with a possible D match to TRBD1 (6 bases). TRBV23-1 is an open reading frame whose function is uncertain. V gave up 3 bases and J gave up 6 bases, with 20 bases separating them. The CDR3 loop spans 16 amino acids. The CDR3 is CASSQARGGGFDGYTF. CDR3 coding DNA: TGCGCCAGCAGTCAGGCCAGGGGAGGGGGTTTTGATGGCTACACCTTC.

This clone has only one observation. The rearrangement links TRBV6-1 to TRBJ2-3; 7 nucleotides line up with TRBD2. V lost 4 bases and J lost 1; bases outside the gene matches: 11. This CDR3 contains 17 residues. Germline V gene data show CDR1 as MNHNS and CDR2 as SASEGT. The CDR3, as DNA: TGTGCCAGCAGTGGCTCACTAGCGAACCCCGGCACAGATACGCAGTATTTT. Residues: CASSGSLANPGTDTQYF.

Details on this clone: A read error may produce the germline difference seen at one junction end. J is TRBJ1-3 and V is TRBV7-2; D gene uncertain. Germline CDR1 reads SGHTA; CDR2 reads FQGNSA. The CDR3 loop spans 13 amino acids. CDR3 region: CASSLERGDTIYF. The CDR3 DNA reads TGTGCCAGCAGCTTAGAACGTGGAGACACCATATATTTT.

This chain's CDR3 is CASSLWIFGTEAFF. As DNA, the CDR3 is TGTGCCAGCAGTTTATGGATCTTCGGGACTGAAGCTTTCTTT. The chain employs TRBV28 and TRBJ1-1; unclear D gene. Germline lookup yields CDR1 MDHEN and CDR2 SYDVKM. The CDR3 sequence is 14 residues long. V gave up 0 bases and J gave up 5 bases, with 10 bases separating them.

The V and J genes are TRBV6-4 and TRBJ2-1; 9 positions agree with TRBD2. Trimming cost V 3 bases and J 5 bases; bases outside gene matches: 5. The V gene's germline CDR1 is MRHNA and CDR2 SNTAGT. CDR3 length: 15 residues. The CDR3 bases are TGTGCCAGCAGTGAGTTTAGCGGGAGTAACAATGAGCAGTTCTTC. As protein: CASSEFSGSNNEQFF.

The chain carries TRBV6-1 and TRBJ2-5, with 9 bases matching TRBD1. Germline V gives CDR1 MNHNS, CDR2 SASEGT. Trimming removed 4 bases from V and 5 bases from J; junction bases left unmatched: 14. The CDR3 is 17 amino acids. The CDR3 region is CASSVGQGGWFGETQYF. The CDR3 DNA sequence: TGTGCCAGCAGTGTGGGACAGGGTGGCTGGTTCGGGGAGACCCAGTACTTC.

This chain connects TRBV9 to TRBJ1-3, with a tentative D call TRBD1 (6 bases). With 2 bases removed from V and 3 bases from J, the gap between germline ends came to 18 bases. CDR1 is SGDLS, CDR2 YYNGEE, per germline. The CDR3 is made up of 17 amino acids. CDR3: CASSVGIRGTGGNTIYF. Here the CDR3 DNA reads TGTGCCAGCAGCGTGGGGATCAGGGGAACGGGTGGAAACACCATATATTTT.